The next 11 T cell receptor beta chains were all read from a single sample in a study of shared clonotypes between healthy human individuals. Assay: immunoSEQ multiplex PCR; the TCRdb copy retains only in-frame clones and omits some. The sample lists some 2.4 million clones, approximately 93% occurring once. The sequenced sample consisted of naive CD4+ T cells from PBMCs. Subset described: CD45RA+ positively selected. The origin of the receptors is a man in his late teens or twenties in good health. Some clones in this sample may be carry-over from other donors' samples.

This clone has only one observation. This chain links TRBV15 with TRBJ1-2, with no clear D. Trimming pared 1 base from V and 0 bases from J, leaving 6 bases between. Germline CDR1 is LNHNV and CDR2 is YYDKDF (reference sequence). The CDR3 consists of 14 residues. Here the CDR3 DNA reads TGTGCCACCAGCAGAGCGCCCCCTAACTATGGCTACACCTTC. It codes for CATSRAPPNYGYTF.

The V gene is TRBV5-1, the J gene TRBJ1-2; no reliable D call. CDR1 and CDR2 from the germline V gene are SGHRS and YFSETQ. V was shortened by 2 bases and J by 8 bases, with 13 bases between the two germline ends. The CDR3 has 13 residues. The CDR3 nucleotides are TGCGCCAGCAGCTTTGACGGTGGCTCAGGCTACACCTTC. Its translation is CASSFDGGSGYTF.

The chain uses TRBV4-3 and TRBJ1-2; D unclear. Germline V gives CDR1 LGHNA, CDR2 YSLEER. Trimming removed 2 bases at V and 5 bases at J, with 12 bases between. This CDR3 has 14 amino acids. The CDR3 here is CASSQRASTYGYTF. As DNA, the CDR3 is TGCGCCAGCAGCCAAAGGGCTTCGACGTATGGCTACACCTTC.

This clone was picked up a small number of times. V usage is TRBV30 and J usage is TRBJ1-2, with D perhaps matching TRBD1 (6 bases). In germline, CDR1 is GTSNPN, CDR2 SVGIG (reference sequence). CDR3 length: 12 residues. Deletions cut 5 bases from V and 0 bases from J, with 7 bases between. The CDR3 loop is CAWGQPNYGYTF. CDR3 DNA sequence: TGTGCCTGGGGACAGCCTAACTATGGCTACACCTTC.

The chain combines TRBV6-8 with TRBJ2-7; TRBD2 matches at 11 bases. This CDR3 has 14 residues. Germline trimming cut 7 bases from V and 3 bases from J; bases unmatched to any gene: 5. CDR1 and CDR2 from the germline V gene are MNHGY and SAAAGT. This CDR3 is CASIPTSGIYEQYF. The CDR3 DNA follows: TGTGCCAGCATCCCGACTAGCGGGATCTACGAGCAGTACTTC.

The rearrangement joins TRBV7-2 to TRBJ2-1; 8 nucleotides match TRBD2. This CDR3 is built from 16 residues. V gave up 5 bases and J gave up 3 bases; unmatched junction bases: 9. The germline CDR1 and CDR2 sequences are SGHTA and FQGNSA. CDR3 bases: TGTGCCAGCAGCAATAGCGGGACCGGCCTCTACAATGAGCAGTTCTTC. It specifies CASSNSGTGLYNEQFF.

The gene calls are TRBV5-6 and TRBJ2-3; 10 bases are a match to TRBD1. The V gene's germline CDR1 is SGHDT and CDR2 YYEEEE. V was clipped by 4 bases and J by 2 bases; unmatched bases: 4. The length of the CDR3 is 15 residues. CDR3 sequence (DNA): TGTGCCAGCAGCCGGGACAGGGGCCTCACAGATACGCAGTATTTT. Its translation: CASSRDRGLTDTQYF.

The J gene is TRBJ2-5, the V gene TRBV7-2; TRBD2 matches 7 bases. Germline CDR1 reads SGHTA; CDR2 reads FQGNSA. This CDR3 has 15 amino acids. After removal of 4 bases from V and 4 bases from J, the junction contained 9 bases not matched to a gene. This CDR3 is CASSSTATSLETQYF. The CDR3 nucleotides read TGTGCCAGCAGCTCCACGGCGACTAGCTTAGAGACCCAGTACTTC.

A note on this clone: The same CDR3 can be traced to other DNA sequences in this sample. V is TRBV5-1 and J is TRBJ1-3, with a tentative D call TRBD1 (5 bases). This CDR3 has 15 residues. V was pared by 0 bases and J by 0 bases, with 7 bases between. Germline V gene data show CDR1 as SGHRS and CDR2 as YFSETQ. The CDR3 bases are TGCGCCAGCAGCTTGGGCGGGGGCTCTGGAAACACCATATATTTT. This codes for CASSLGGGSGNTIYF.

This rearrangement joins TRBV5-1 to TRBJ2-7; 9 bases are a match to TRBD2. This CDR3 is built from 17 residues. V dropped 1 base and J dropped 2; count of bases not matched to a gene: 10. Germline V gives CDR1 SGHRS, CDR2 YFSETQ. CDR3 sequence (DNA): TGCGCCAGCAGCTTGTTGGTGGCTGCGGGAGGGCCCTACGAGCAGTACTTC. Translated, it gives CASSLLVAAGGPYEQYF.

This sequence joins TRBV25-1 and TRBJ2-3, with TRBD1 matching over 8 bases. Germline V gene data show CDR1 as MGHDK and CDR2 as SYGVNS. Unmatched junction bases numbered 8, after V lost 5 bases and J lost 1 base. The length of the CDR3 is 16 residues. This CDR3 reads CASSPRQGSGTDTQYF. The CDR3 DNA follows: TGTGCCAGCAGTCCACGACAGGGGAGCGGCACAGATACGCAGTATTTT. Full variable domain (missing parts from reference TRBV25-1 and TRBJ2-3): EADIYQTPRYLVIGTGKKITLECSQTMGHDKMYWYQQDPGMELHLIHYSYGVNSTEKGDLSSESTVSRIRTEHFPLTLESARPSHTSQYLCASSPRQGSGTDTQYFGPGTRLTVL.